The clone carrying this T cell receptor (beta chain) came up many times. The CDR3 totals 13 residues. The V gene's germline CDR1 is GTSNPN and CDR2 SVGIG (reference sequence). V lost 0 bases, J lost 7 bases, and 4 bases stayed unmatched. From RNA transcripts, TCR beta CDR3 regions were amplified. First-round RT-PCR targeting the TCR CDR3 was performed with the HTBI primer set. TCRdb re-derived calls from the multiplex PCR reads in MiXCR, one entry per CDR3 protein. The data show 360,000 or so distinct CDR3 sequences, approximately 14% seen once. The sample belongs to a study of T cells in Graves' hyperthyroidism and ophthalmopathy.

This sequence joins TRBV30 and TRBJ2-7, with 9 bases aligning to TRBD2. The TCR originated in a woman aged 55-69 years with Graves' ophthalmopathy. The sample consisted of blood. CDR3 in DNA: TGTGCCTGGAGTGTACTTCTAGCGGGGGAGCAGTACTTC. Encoded protein: CAWSVLLAGEQYF.